Below, 29 T cell receptor beta chains from the same sample are listed, as sequenced in a study of blood T cell repertoires in COVID-19 (dated by TCRdb to between 2020 and 2021). The library was generated by the immunoSEQ multiplex PCR assay. TCRdb obtained this table from immuneACCESS and retained in-frame rearrangements with V and J assigned. These tables miss some clones; where compared with another copy, unresolved V genes account for less than half of the shortfall, and the remainder is unexplained. Across this sample there are 90,000 to 130,000 clones, with 85% seen only once. Less than 1.5% of the sample is taken by the ten largest. The sequenced sample was peripheral blood. The receptors derive from a man in his forties or fifties with acute or convalescent COVID-19.

This rearrangement joins TRBV7-3 to TRBJ2-3, with D possibly being TRBD2 (6 bases). CDR1 and CDR2 (germline): SGHTA, FQGTGA. The germline V and J ends were trimmed by 5 bases and 8 bases, with 20 bases remaining between them. The CDR3 covers 15 residues. DNA for the CDR3: TGTGCCAGCAGCCCCCTTAGCGGTCCCCGAGGTACGCAGTATTTT. It translates to CASSPLSGPRGTQYF. Using reference TRBV7-3 and TRBJ2-3 for the parts outside the CDR3, the full variable domain is GAGVSQTPSNKVTEKGKYVELRCDPISGHTALYWYRQSLGQGPEFLIYFQGTGAADDSGLPNDRFFAVRPEGSVSTLKIQRTERGDSAVYLCASSPLSGPRGTQYFGPGTRLTVL.

This chain connects TRBV6-5 to TRBJ1-1; 7 nucleotides line up with TRBD1. After removal of 6 bases from V and 4 bases from J, the junction contained 8 bases not matched to a gene. The CDR3 totals 14 residues. Germline loops: CDR1 MNHEY, CDR2 SVGAGI. CDR3: CASRETGFTTEAFF. CDR3 bases: TGTGCCAGCAGAGAGACAGGGTTCACCACTGAAGCTTTCTTT.

The chain employs TRBV11-2 and TRBJ2-1; 10 bases are shared with TRBD2. From germline, CDR1 is SGHAT and CDR2 FQNNGV. CDR3 size: 15 residues. Trimming at V came to 5 bases and at J to 5 bases, leaving 6 bases not matched to a gene. CDR3 amino acids: CASSGRTSGNNEQFF. CDR3 DNA sequence: TGTGCCAGCAGCGGGCGGACTAGCGGAAACAATGAGCAGTTCTTC. Combining the CDR3 with reference TRBV11-2 and TRBJ2-1 gives the whole variable domain EAGVAQSPRYKIIEKRQSVAFWCNPISGHATLYWYQQILGQGPKLLIQFQNNGVVDDSQLPKDRFSAERLKGVDSTLKIQPAKLEDSAVYLCASSGRTSGNNEQFFGPGTRLTVL.

This sequence joins TRBV4-1 and TRBJ2-2; TRBD2 aligns across 13 bases. CDR3 length: 16 amino acids. Germline CDR1 is MGHRA and CDR2 is YSYEKL. With 3 bases clipped from V and 4 bases from J, the junction kept 2 bases outside the gene matches. This CDR3 is CASSQGTSGTTGELFF. CDR3 sequence (DNA): TGCGCCAGCAGCCAGGGGACTAGCGGGACCACCGGGGAGCTGTTTTTT.

This clone was counted a single time. The chain is built from TRBV9 and TRBJ2-7; D call uncertain. The CDR3 contains 14 residues. Germline CDR1 and CDR2: SGDLS and YYNGEE. V was clipped by 2 bases and J by 1 base, with 10 bases between them. CDR3 nucleotides: TGTGCCAGCAGCGTCACCGACGGGTCCTACGAGCAGTACTTC. Residues: CASSVTDGSYEQYF.

This sequence joins TRBV7-3 and TRBJ2-7; perhaps TRBD1 as D (5 bases). The CDR3 spans 11 residues. The V gene lost 4 bases and the J gene lost 6 bases, with 7 bases spanning the gap. The germline V gene encodes CDR1 SGHTA and CDR2 FQGTGA. The CDR3 protein is CASSSGSEQYF. DNA of the CDR3: TGTGCCAGCAGCTCAGGGTCCGAGCAGTACTTC.

The chain joins TRBV7-3 to TRBJ2-2; 9 bases fit TRBD1. The germline CDR1 and CDR2 sequences are SGHTA and FQGTGA. This CDR3 has 17 amino acids. The V segment lost 0 bases and the J segment 3 bases; nucleotides outside the gene matches: 5. The CDR3 is CASSLTYRGRDTGELFF. As DNA, the CDR3 is TGTGCCAGCAGCTTAACGTACAGGGGGCGCGACACCGGGGAGCTGTTTTTT.

The chain employs TRBV28 and TRBJ2-1; 8 bases line up with TRBD2. The CDR3 contains 17 residues. The ends lost 3 bases at V and 5 bases at J; junction bases unmatched: 12. CDR1 and CDR2 (germline): MDHEN, SYDVKM. The DNA of the CDR3 is TGTGCCAGCAGTTTTTCTCCAGGCGCCGGGGGGGACAATGAGCAGTTCTTC. Residues: CASSFSPGAGGDNEQFF. The full variable domain, in which reference TRBV28 and TRBJ2-1 provide the parts outside the CDR3, is DVKVTQSSRYLVKRTGEKVFLECVQDMDHENMFWYRQDPGLGLRLIYFSYDVKMKEKGDIPEGYSVSREKKERFSLILESASTNQTSMYLCASSFSPGAGGDNEQFFGPGTRLTVL.

The gene calls are TRBV7-9 and TRBJ2-2; TRBD1 aligns across 7 bases. V was pared by 1 base and J by 0 bases, with 11 bases of the junction left unmatched. Germline assignment: CDR1 SEHNR and CDR2 FQNEAQ (reference sequence). This CDR3 spans 19 amino acids. In DNA, the CDR3 is TGTGCCAGCAGCTTAGGTAGGACAGGAGATAAACCGAACACCGGGGAGCTGTTTTTT. This codes for CASSLGRTGDKPNTGELFF.

The chain recombines TRBV11-3 with TRBJ2-5, with D possibly matching TRBD2 (6 bases). Germline V CDR1 and CDR2: SGHNT, YENEEA. This CDR3 has 14 amino acids. The V gene lost 5 bases and the J gene lost 5 bases, with 15 bases spanning the gap. CDR3 loop: CASSQEAGTETQYF. DNA of the CDR3: TGTGCCAGCAGCCAGGAGGCAGGGACTGAGACCCAGTACTTC.

The CDR3 spells CASSYSRGMASYEQYF. CDR3 nucleotides: TGTGCCAGCAGTTACTCGAGGGGGATGGCCTCCTACGAGCAGTACTTC. This chain links TRBV6-5 with TRBJ2-7; possibly TRBD1 for D (6 bases). With 0 bases removed from V and 0 bases from J, the gap between germline ends came to 12 bases. The CDR3 contains 16 residues. CDR1 is MNHEY and CDR2 is SVGAGI in the germline V gene.

CDR3 residues: CASSFRDRGPYEQYF. The DNA for the CDR3 is TGTGCCAGCAGCTTTAGGGACAGGGGTCCCTACGAGCAGTACTTC. The rearrangement uses TRBV11-2 and TRBJ2-7; 10 bases align to TRBD1. V gave up 3 bases and J gave up 2 bases; unmatched junction bases: 4. This CDR3 is built from 15 residues. Germline lookup yields CDR1 SGHAT and CDR2 FQNNGV.

This chain connects TRBV7-3 to TRBJ2-5; tentative D call: TRBD2 (6 bases). The germline gives CDR1 SGHTA, CDR2 FQGTGA. The CDR3 loop spans 14 amino acids. The ends were cut back, 2 bases at V and 2 bases at J, with 9 bases in the middle. CDR3 DNA sequence: TGTGCCAGCAGCTTAGGCCGGGGGCAAGAGACCCAGTACTTC. This sequence encodes CASSLGRGQETQYF.

This sequence joins TRBV19 and TRBJ1-6; D unresolved. Germline V gene data show CDR1 as LNHDA and CDR2 as SQIVND (reference sequence). The CDR3 is 15 amino acids. Trimming cost V 11 bases and J 1 base, with 15 bases left between them. The CDR3 is CASLDGVSYNSPLHF. DNA for the CDR3: TGTGCCTCCTTGGACGGGGTTTCCTATAATTCACCCCTCCACTTT.

This chain joins TRBV5-1 and TRBJ2-7, with 8 nucleotides matching TRBD1. The CDR3 has 14 amino acids. V lost 4 bases, J lost 1 base, and 4 bases stayed unmatched. Germline CDR1 SGHRS, CDR2 YFSETQ. In DNA form, the CDR3 reads TGCGCCAGCAGCCCTACAGGGGGATCCTACGAGCAGTACTTC. Its translation: CASSPTGGSYEQYF.

This sequence joins TRBV18 and TRBJ1-2; TRBD1 aligns across 7 bases. The junction had 11 bases not matched to a gene; V was cut back by 3 bases and J by 4 bases. Germline values: CDR1 KGHSH, CDR2 LQKENI. This CDR3 comprises 16 residues. CDR3 coding DNA: TGTGCCAGCTCACCTTTCCGAGAAGGGACAGTCTATGGCTACACCTTC. Encoded protein: CASSPFREGTVYGYTF.

This clone turned up a few times. J is TRBJ1-4 and V is TRBV25-1; 8 nucleotides match TRBD1. CDR3 length equals 13 residues. V lost 9 bases and J lost 7; bases outside the gene matches: 7. CDR1 MGHDK and CDR2 SYGVNS come from the germline V gene. CDR3 nucleotides: TGTGCCAGGAGGACAGGGCGGGGTGAAAAACTGTTTTTT. Its translation is CARRTGRGEKLFF.

V and J are TRBV15 and TRBJ2-1, with D possibly TRBD1 on 6 matching bases. The V gene lost 5 bases and the J gene lost 10 bases, with 15 bases spanning the gap. CDR3 size: 13 residues. CDR1 LNHNV and CDR2 YYDKDF come from the germline V gene (reference sequence). The chain's CDR3 is CATSFRSGTEQFF. The CDR3 region has the DNA TGTGCCACCAGCTTTCGATCCGGGACAGAGCAGTTCTTC.

V usage is TRBV9 and J usage is TRBJ2-3; unclear D gene. The CDR3 spans 14 residues. Trimming pared 4 bases from V and 0 bases from J, leaving 9 bases between. Germline V gene sequence: CDR1 SGDLS, CDR2 YYNGEE. This CDR3 reads CASSPRASTDTQYF. The CDR3 bases are TGTGCCAGCAGCCCGCGTGCTAGCACAGATACGCAGTATTTT. The full variable domain, its missing parts supplied by reference TRBV9 and TRBJ2-3, is DSGVTQTPKHLITATGQRVTLRCSPRSGDLSVYWYQQSLDQGLQFLIQYYNGEERAKGNILERFSAQQFPDLHSELNLSSLELGDSALYFCASSPRASTDTQYFGPGTRLTVL.

The chain is built from TRBV2 and TRBJ2-1; a weak D match, TRBD2 (6 bases). V was shortened by 4 bases and J by 4 bases, with 14 bases between the two germline ends. The length of the CDR3 is 15 residues. Germline V gives CDR1 SNHLY, CDR2 FYNNEI. The CDR3 spells CASSASSGGYNEQFF. As DNA, the CDR3 is TGTGCCAGCAGTGCCAGTAGTGGGGGGTACAATGAGCAGTTCTTC.

This chain links TRBV6-2 or TRBV6-3 with TRBJ2-7; TRBD2 matches 9 bases. The CDR3 loop spans 15 amino acids. Trimming took 2 bases from V and 7 from J; bases not matched to a gene: 9. Germline CDR1 and CDR2: MNHEY and SVGEGT. DNA for the CDR3: TGTGCCAGCAGTTACCGCGGGAGGGGATGGGATGAGCAGTACTTC. Translation: CASSYRGRGWDEQYF.

The J gene is TRBJ1-5, the V gene TRBV6-2 or TRBV6-3; no clear D gene. The CDR3 contains 12 residues. CDR1 is MNHEY and CDR2 is SVGEGT in the germline V gene. V lost 3 bases, J lost 11 bases, and 11 bases lay in between. The CDR3 here is CASSYNPSAQHF. Written as DNA, the CDR3 is TGTGCCAGCAGTTATAACCCCTCGGCCCAGCATTTT.

The chain has TRBV5-1 and TRBJ1-3; D ambiguous. The V gene's germline CDR1 is SGHRS and CDR2 YFSETQ. The CDR3 extends over 14 amino acids. Trimming took off 0 bases at V and 2 bases at J, with 6 bases between the two ends. CDR3 protein: CASSLGGTGNTIYF. The CDR3 coding sequence is TGCGCCAGCAGCTTGGGAGGTACTGGAAACACCATATATTTT.

The gene calls are TRBV10-1 and TRBJ1-5; TRBD1 matches at 7 bases. The germline V gene has CDR1 WNHNN and CDR2 SYGVQD (reference sequence). V lost 4 bases to trimming and J lost 6 bases; unmatched junction nucleotides: 6. CDR3 length equals 14 residues. The CDR3 loop is CASSGGTAFQPQHF. The CDR3 DNA sequence: TGCGCCAGCAGTGGAGGGACAGCATTTCAGCCCCAGCATTTT.

This chain uses TRBV7-9 with TRBJ1-3; possibly TRBD1 for D (6 bases). V lost 4 bases and J lost 4, with 11 bases in between. Germline V gene data show CDR1 as SEHNR and CDR2 as FQNEAQ (reference sequence). The CDR3 has 14 residues. Written as DNA, the CDR3 is TGTGCCAGCAGCTACACAGGGTCCGGAAACACCATATATTTT. This codes for CASSYTGSGNTIYF.

The chain recombines TRBV5-1 with TRBJ2-2; TRBD2 might be the D (6 bases). The CDR3 sequence is 16 residues long. Trimming cost V 1 base and J 0 bases, with 10 bases left between them. CDR1 and CDR2 (germline): SGHRS, YFSETQ. CDR3 DNA sequence: TGCGCCAGCAGCTTGATTAGCGGAGCGAACACCGGGGAGCTGTTTTTT. Its protein product is CASSLISGANTGELFF.

Only a few counts were recorded for this clone. Other DNA sequences in the sample encode the same CDR3. The rearrangement links TRBV18 to TRBJ2-5, with TRBD1 identical over 9 bases. Trimming took 3 bases from V and 4 from J; bases not matched to a gene: 3. CDR1 is KGHSH, CDR2 LQKENI, per germline. This CDR3 spans 14 amino acids. The CDR3: CASSPPGQGETQYF. CDR3 nucleotide sequence: TGTGCCAGCTCACCTCCGGGACAGGGAGAGACCCAGTACTTC. Complete variable domain (other parts from reference TRBV18 and TRBJ2-5): NAGVMQNPRHLVRRRGQEARLRCSPMKGHSHVYWYRQLPEEGLKFMVYLQKENIIDESGMPKERFSAEFPKEGPSILRIQQVVRGDSAAYFCASSPPGQGETQYFGPGTRLLVL.

This sequence joins TRBV9 and TRBJ2-1, with 7 bases that match TRBD2. The V gene's germline CDR1 is SGDLS and CDR2 YYNGEE. The CDR3 covers 15 residues. With 2 bases clipped from V and 0 bases from J, the junction kept 2 bases outside the gene matches. The CDR3 DNA is TGTGCCAGCAGCGTCCTAGCGGACTCCTACAATGAGCAGTTCTTC. It yields the protein CASSVLADSYNEQFF.

J is TRBJ2-7 and V is TRBV7-9; TRBD1 is a possible D gene (6 bases). CDR1 is SEHNR and CDR2 is FQNEAQ in the germline V gene (reference sequence). V lost 0 bases to trimming and J lost 4 bases, with 13 bases between them. The CDR3 sequence is 15 residues long. For the CDR3, the DNA is TGTGCCAGCAGCTTAGCTGACAGGCTTGCTTACGAGCAGTACTTC. This translates into CASSLADRLAYEQYF.